This TCR beta chain was captured by sequencing in a study of shared clonotypes between healthy human individuals. Study overall: CD4 naive cells filled three plates per donor, CD4 memory three, CD8 naive two and CD8 memory one. Study-level findings and limits: About 5% of naive CD4 clonotypes were common to a handful of donors.

The CDR3 is 17 amino acids. V dropped 0 bases and J dropped 2; count of bases not matched to a gene: 8. Per the germline V gene, CDR1 is GTSNPN and CDR2 is SVGIG (reference sequence). This table comes from immunoSEQ multiplex PCR, and its TCRdb copy is limited to in-frame clones, with some not included. The sample contains about 980,000 clones, around 80% of which appear only once. As for this clone: The antigen remains undetermined.

Those who donated were healthy HIV-negative adults, with no recent acute infections or vaccinations reported. The CD4+ fraction was divided into a CD45RA+ naive subset and a CD45RA-negative memory subset. The sample taken for sequencing was memory CD4+ T cells sorted from blood. Indicated subset: CD45RA-negative fraction. The chain has TRBV30 and TRBJ1-5, with TRBD1 identical over 9 bases. The TCR was taken from a man aged 18 to 29 in good health. The CDR3 coding sequence is TGTGCCTGGAGTGTTGGGACAGGGTCGGATGGCAATCAGCCCCAGCATTTT. It codes for CAWSVGTGSDGNQPQHF.